This TCR beta chain derives from a study of identical twins. A single record per CDR3 protein comes from TCRdb applying MiXCR to the 5' RACE reads. The sample lists about 150,000 distinct CDR3 sequences; under 4.5% were seen once. Germline V gives CDR1 MDHEN, CDR2 SYDVKM. A total of 14 residues make up the CDR3, ends included. The table lists this clonotype with many counts. The limits of the CDR3 on the DNA are not certain, so only TCRdb's listed CDR3 is given. The chain combines TRBV28 with TRBJ1-5; TRBD1, the table's D call, lacks a check against the DNA. The sequenced material came from memory T cells sorted from blood. The TCR sequence derives from a man between 18 and 29 years old in good health. This chain's CDR3 is CASSSSGAQQPQHF.